This T cell receptor (beta chain) was retrieved from a study of cytomegalovirus exposure and HLA in healthy donors. PCR was performed using 60 Vbeta and 13 Jbeta primers. Libraries were prepared by immunoSEQ multiplex PCR; TCRdb keeps only in-frame clonotypes and omits some of them. Found here are under 150,000 clones, roughly 74% of them singletons; the top ten hold about 6.8%. As regards this clone: Its antigen is still unknown.

General study findings and limits: Other equally common chains were less clonally expanded than HLA-associated TCR beta chains, a later analysis showed. Sequencing likely caused a cluster of highly shared sequence variants. Across HLA loci, a later analysis found differing TCR association rates, with DRB1 most and HLA-C fewest.

The clonotype was recovered from a woman in her forties in good health and CMV-seropositive. The sample taken for sequencing was PBMCs.

The DNA of the CDR3 is TGTGCCTGGAGCCCCAACGCCTACGAGCAGTACTTC. Amino acid sequence: CAWSPNAYEQYF. The chain employs TRBV30 and TRBJ2-5; D ambiguous. The DNA end favors TRBJ2-7, so the J call may be wrong. CDR1 and CDR2 from the germline V gene are GTSNPN and SVGIG (reference sequence). The CDR3 loop spans 12 amino acids.